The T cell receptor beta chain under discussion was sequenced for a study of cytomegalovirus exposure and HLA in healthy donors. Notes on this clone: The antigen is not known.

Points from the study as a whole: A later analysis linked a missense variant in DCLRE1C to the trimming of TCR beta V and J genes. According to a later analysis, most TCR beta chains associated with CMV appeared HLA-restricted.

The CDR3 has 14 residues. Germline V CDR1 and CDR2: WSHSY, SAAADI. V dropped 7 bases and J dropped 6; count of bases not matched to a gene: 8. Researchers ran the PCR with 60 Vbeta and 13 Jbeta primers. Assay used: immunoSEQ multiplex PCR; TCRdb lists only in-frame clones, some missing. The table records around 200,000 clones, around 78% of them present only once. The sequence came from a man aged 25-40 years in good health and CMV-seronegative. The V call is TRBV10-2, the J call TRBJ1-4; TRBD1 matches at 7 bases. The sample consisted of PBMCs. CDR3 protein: CASKIGQGDEKLFF. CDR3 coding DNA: TGCGCCAGCAAGATTGGGCAGGGGGATGAAAAACTGTTTTTT.